This TCR beta chain was obtained from a study of T cells in Graves' hyperthyroidism and ophthalmopathy. About this clonotype itself: Its antigen is not identified.

Points from the study as a whole: Also found in blood were most expanded thyroid clonotypes above 0.001.

Trimming cost V 0 bases and J 4 bases, with 12 bases left between them. CDR3 length: 14 amino acids. From germline, CDR1 is DFQATT and CDR2 SNEGSKA (reference sequence). From RNA transcripts, TCR beta CDR3 regions were amplified. HTBI primers were the set used in a first-round RT-PCR of the TCR CDR3. TCRdb reprocessed the multiplex PCR reads with MiXCR, giving one entry per CDR3 protein. The data show 660,000 or so distinct CDR3 sequences, 40% to 55% seen once. The rearrangement links TRBV20-1 to TRBJ2-5, with D perhaps TRBD2 (6 bases). Sequences were obtained from peripheral blood or thyroid tissue (not recorded which). This TCR was sampled from an adult man with Graves' disease, either hyperthyroidism or ophthalmopathy (not recorded which). The CDR3 loop is CSARDPRGGETQYF. In DNA form, the CDR3 reads TGCAGTGCTAGAGATCCCCGGGGAGGAGAGACCCAGTACTTC.